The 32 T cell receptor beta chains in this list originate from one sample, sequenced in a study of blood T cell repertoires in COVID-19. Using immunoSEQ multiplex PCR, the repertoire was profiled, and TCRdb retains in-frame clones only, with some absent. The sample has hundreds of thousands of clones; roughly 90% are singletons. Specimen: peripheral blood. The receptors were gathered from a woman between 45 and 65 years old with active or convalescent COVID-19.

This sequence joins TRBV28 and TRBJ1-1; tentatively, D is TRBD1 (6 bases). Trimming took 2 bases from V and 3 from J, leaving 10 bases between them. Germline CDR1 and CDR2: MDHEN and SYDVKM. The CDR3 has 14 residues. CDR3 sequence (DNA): TGTGCCAGCAGTTTAGGCAGGGGTGACACTGAAGCTTTCTTT. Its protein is CASSLGRGDTEAFF.

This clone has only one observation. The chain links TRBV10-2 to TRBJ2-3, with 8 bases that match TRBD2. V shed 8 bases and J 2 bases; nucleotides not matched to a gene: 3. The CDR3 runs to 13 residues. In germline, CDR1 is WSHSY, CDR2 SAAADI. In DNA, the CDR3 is TGCGCCAGCCGCGGGAGGTACACAGATACGCAGTATTTT. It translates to CASRGRYTDTQYF.

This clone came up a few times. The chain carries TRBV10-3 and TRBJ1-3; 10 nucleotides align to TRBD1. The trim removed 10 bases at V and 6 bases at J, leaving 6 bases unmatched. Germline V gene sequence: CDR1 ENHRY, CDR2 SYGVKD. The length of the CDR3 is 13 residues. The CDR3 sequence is CATEDRGANTIYF. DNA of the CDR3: TGTGCCACCGAGGACAGGGGGGCAAACACCATATATTTT.

CDR3 sequence reads: CASSVQGREQFF. In DNA, the CDR3 is TGTGCCAGCAGTGTACAGGGGCGTGAGCAGTTCTTC. The V and J genes are TRBV6-2 or TRBV6-3 and TRBJ2-1; 7 positions match TRBD1. The length of the CDR3 is 12 residues. With 5 bases clipped from V and 9 bases from J, the junction kept 4 bases outside the gene matches. Germline V gene sequence: CDR1 MNHEY, CDR2 SVGEGT.

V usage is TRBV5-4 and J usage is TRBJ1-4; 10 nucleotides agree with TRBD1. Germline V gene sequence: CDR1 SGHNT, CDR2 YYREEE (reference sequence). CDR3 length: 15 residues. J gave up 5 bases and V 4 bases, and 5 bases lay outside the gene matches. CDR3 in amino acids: CASSRPGQGNEKLFF. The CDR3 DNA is TGTGCCAGCAGCCGCCCGGGACAGGGGAATGAAAAACTGTTTTTT. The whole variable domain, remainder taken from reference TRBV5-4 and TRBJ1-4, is ETGVTQSPTHLIKTRGQQVTLRCSSQSGHNTVSWYQQALGQGPQFIFQYYREEENGRGNFPPRFSGLQFPNYSSELNVNALELDDSALYLCASSRPGQGNEKLFFGSGTQLSVL.

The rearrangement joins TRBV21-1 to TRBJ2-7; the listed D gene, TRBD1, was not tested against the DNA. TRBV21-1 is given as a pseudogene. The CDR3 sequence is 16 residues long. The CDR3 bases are TGTGCCAGCAGCAGGCCGACAGGGTGTTTCTCCTACGAGCAGTACTTC. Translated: CASSRPTGCFSYEQYF.

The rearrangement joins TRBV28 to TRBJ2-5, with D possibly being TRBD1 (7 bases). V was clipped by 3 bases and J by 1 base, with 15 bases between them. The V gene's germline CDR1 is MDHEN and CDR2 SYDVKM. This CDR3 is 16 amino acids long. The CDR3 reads CASSFAAGQLQETQYF. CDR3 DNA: TGTGCCAGCAGTTTTGCGGCGGGACAGCTCCAAGAGACCCAGTACTTC.

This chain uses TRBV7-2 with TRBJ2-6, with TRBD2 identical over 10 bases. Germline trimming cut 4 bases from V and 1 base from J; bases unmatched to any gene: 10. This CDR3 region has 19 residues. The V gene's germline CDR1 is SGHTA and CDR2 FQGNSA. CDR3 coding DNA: TGTGCCAGCAGCTCTTCTAGCGGGAGAGGGTATTCTGGGGCCAACGTCCTGACTTTC. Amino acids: CASSSSSGRGYSGANVLTF.

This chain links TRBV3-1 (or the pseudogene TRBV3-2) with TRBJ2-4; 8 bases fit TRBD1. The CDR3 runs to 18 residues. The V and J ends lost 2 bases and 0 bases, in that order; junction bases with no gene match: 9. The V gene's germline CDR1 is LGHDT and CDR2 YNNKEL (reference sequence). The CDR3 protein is CASSQSDRAVLAKNIQYF. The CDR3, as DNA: TGTGCCAGCAGCCAATCGGACAGGGCCGTACTAGCCAAAAACATTCAGTACTTC.

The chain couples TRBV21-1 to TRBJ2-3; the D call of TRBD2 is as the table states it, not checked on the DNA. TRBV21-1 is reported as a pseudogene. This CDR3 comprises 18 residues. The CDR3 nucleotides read TGTGCCAGCAGCGGGACTAGCGGGAGGAGATGGAGCACAGATACGCAGTATTTT. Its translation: CASSGTSGRRWSTDTQYF.

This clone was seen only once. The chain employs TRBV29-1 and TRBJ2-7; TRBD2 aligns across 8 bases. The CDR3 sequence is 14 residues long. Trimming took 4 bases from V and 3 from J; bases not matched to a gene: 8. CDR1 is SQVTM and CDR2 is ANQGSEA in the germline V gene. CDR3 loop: CSVARGGERYEQYF. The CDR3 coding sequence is TGCAGCGTTGCCCGGGGGGGGGAGCGCTACGAGCAGTACTTC.

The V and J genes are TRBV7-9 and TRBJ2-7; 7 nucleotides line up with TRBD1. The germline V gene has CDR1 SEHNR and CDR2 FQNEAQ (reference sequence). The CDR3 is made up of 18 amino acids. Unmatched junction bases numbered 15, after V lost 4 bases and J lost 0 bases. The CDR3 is CASSSIPFTGTVSYEQYF. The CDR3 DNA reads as TGTGCCAGCAGCTCGATACCCTTTACCGGGACAGTCTCCTACGAGCAGTACTTC.

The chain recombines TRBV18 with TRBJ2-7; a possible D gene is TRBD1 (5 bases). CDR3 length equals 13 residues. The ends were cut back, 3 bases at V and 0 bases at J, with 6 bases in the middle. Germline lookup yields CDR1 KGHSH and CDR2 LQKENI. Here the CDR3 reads CASSPTASYEQYF. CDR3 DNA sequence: TGTGCCAGCTCACCGACAGCCTCCTACGAGCAGTACTTC.

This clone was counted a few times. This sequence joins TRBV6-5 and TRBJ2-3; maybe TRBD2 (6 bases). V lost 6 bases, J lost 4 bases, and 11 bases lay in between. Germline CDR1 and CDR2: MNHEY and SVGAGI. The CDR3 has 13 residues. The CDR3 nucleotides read TGTGCCAGCAGGGTGGAGGGGTCAGATACGCAGTATTTT. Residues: CASRVEGSDTQYF.

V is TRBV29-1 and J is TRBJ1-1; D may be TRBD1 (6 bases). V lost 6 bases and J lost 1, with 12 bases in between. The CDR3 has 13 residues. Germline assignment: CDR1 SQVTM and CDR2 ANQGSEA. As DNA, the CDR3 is TGCAGCGTAGAGAAGGGGGAGAACACTGAAGCTTTCTTT. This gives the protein CSVEKGENTEAFF.

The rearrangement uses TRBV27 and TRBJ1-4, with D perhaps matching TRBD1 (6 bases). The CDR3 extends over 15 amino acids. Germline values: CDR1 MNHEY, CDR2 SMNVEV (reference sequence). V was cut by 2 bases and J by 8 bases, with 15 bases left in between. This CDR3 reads CASSLTRTVGEKLFF. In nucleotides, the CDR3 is TGTGCCAGCAGTTTAACGAGGACAGTCGGCGAAAAACTGTTTTTT.

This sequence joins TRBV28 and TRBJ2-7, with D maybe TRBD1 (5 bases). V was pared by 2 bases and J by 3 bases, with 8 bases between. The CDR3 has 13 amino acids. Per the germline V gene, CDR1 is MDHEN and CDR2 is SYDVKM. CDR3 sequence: CASSLRQGYEQYF. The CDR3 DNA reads TGTGCCAGCAGTTTAAGGCAGGGCTACGAGCAGTACTTC. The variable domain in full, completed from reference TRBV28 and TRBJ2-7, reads DVKVTQSSRYLVKRTGEKVFLECVQDMDHENMFWYRQDPGLGLRLIYFSYDVKMKEKGDIPEGYSVSREKKERFSLILESASTNQTSMYLCASSLRQGYEQYFGPGTRLTVT.

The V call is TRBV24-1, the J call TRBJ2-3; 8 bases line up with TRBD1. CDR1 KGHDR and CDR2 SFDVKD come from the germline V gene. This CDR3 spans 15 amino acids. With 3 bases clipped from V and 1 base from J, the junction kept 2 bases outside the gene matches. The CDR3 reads CATSDRGQGTDTQYF. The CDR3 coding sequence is TGTGCCACCAGTGATCGGGGACAGGGCACAGATACGCAGTATTTT.

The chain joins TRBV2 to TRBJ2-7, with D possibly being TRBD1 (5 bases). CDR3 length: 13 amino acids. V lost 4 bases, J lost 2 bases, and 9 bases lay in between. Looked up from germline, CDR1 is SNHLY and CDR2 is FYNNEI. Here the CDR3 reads CASSVLTAYEQYF. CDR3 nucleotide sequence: TGTGCCAGCAGTGTCTTGACAGCCTACGAGCAGTACTTC.

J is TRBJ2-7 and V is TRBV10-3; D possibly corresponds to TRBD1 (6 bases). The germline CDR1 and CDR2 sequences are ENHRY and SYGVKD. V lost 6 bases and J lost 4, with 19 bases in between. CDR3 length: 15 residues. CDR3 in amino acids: CAIRDQGMRVYEQYF. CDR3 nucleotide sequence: TGTGCCATCAGGGATCAGGGGATGCGGGTTTACGAGCAGTACTTC.

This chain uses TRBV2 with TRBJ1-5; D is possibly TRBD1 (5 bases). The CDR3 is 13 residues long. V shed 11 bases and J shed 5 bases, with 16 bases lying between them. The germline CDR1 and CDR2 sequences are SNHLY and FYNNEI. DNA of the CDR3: TGTGCCTGTATCGGGGGTTGGGATCAGCCCCAGCATTTT. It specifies CACIGGWDQPQHF.

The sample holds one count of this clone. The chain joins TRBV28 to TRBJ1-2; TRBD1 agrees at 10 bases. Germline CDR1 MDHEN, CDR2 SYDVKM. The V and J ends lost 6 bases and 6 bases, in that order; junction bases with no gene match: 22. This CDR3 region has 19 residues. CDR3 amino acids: CASSNFRVIRDRGSNGYTF. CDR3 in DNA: TGTGCCAGCAGCAACTTCCGCGTGATTAGGGACAGGGGATCTAATGGCTACACCTTC.

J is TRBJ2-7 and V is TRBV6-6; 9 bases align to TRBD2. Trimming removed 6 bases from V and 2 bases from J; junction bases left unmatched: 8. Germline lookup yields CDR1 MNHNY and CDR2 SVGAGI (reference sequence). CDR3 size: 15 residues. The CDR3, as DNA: TGTGCCAGCAGAGGAGGGACTAGCCGGACCTACGAGCAGTACTTC. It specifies CASRGGTSRTYEQYF.

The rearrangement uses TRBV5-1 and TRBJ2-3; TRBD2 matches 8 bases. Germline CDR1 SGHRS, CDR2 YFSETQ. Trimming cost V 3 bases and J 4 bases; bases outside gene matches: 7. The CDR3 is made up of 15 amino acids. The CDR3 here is CASSWTGLVPDTQYF. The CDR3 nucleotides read TGCGCCAGCAGCTGGACGGGACTAGTGCCAGATACGCAGTATTTT.

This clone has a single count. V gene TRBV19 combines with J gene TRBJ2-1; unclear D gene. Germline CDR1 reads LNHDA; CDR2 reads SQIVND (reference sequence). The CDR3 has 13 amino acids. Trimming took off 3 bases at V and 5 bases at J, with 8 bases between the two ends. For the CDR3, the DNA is TGTGCCAGTAGTATTGGCCCTCACAATGAGCAGTTCTTC. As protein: CASSIGPHNEQFF.

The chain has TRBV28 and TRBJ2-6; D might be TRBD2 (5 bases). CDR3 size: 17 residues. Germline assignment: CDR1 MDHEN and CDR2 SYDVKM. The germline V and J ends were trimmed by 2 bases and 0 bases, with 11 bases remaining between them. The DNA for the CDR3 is TGTGCCAGCAGTTTACTGGCGGGCCCCTCTGGGGCCAACGTCCTGACTTTC. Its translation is CASSLLAGPSGANVLTF.

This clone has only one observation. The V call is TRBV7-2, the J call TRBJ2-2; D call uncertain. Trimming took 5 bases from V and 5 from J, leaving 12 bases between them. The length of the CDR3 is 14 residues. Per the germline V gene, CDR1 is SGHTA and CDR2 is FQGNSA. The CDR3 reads CASSPSAWTGELFF. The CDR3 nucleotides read TGTGCCAGCAGCCCGTCAGCGTGGACCGGGGAGCTGTTTTTT.

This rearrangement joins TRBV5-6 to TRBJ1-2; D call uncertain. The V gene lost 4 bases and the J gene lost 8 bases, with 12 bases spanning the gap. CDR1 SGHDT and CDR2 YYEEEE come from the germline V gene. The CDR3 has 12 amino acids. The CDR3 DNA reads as TGTGCCAGCAGCCCAACGTCTAGAGGCTACACCTTC. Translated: CASSPTSRGYTF.

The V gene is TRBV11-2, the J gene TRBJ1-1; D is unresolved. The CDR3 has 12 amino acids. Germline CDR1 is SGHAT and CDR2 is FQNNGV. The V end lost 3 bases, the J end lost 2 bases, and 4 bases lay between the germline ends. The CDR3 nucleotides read TGTGCCAGCAGCTTTTTAAACACTGAAGCTTTCTTT. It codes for CASSFLNTEAFF.

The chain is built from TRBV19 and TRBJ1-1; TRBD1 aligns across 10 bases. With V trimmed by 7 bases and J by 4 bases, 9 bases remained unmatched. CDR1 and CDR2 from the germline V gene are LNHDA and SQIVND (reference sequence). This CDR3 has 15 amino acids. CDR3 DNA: TGTGCCAGTACCCCGACAGGGGGCATAGGCACTGAAGCTTTCTTT. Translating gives CASTPTGGIGTEAFF.

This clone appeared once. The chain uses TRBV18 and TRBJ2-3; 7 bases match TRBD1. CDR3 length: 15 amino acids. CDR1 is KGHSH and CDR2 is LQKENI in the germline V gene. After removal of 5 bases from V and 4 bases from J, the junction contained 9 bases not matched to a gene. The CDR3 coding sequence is TGTGCCAGCTCATCGACAGGGTGGGACGCAGATACGCAGTATTTT. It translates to CASSSTGWDADTQYF.

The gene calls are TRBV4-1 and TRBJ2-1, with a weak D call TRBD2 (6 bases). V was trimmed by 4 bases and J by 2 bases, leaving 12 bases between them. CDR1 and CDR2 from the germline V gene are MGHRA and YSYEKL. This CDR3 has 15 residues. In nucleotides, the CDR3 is TGCGCCAGCAGCCTGGGCGGGGAGACCTACAATGAGCAGTTCTTC. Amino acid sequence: CASSLGGETYNEQFF.